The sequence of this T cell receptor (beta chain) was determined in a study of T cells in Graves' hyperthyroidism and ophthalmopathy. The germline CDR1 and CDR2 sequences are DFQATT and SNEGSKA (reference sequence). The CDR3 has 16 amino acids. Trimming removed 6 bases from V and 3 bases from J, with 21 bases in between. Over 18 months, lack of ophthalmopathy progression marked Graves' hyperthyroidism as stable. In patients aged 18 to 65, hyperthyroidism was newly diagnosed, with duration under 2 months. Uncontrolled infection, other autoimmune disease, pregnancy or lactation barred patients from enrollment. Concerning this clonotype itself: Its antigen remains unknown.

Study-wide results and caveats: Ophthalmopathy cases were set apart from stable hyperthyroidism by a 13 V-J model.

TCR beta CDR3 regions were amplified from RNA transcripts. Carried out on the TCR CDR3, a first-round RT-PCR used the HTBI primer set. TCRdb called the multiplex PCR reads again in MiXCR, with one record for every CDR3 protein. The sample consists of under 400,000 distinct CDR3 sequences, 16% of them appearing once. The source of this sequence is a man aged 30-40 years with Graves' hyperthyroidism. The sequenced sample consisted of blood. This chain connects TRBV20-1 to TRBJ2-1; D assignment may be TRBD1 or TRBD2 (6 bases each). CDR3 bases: TGCAGTGCCCCCATTAAGGCGGGACACCTCTACAATGAGCAGTTCTTC. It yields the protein CSAPIKAGHLYNEQFF.